This T cell receptor beta chain was observed in a study of T cell responses to AZD1222 COVID-19 vaccine. The germline gives CDR1 KGHSH, CDR2 LQKENI. This CDR3 comprises 16 residues. V was pared by 0 bases and J by 5 bases, with 5 bases of the junction left unmatched. This table comes from immunoSEQ multiplex PCR, and its TCRdb copy is limited to in-frame clones, with some not included. The table records around 20,000 clones, roughly 80% of them present only once. The receptor comes from an adult who received the AZD1222 COVID-19 vaccine. The sample here was peripheral blood, taken 28 days after the second AZD1222 dose. The chain employs TRBV18 and TRBJ2-1; 9 nucleotides match TRBD1. CDR3 sequence: CASSPPGGQGDNEQFF. The CDR3 DNA reads as TGTGCCAGCTCACCACCCGGGGGACAGGGTGACAATGAGCAGTTCTTC.